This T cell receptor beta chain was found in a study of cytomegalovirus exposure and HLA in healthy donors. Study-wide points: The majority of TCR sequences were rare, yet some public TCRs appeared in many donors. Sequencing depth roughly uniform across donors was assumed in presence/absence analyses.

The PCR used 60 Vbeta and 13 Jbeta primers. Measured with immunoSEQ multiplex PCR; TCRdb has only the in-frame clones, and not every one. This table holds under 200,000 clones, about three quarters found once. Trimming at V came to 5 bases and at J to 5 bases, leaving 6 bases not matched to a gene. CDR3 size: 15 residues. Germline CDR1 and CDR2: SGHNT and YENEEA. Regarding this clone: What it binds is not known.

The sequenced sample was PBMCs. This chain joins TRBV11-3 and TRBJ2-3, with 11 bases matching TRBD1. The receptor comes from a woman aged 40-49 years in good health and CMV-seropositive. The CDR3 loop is CASSTRTGGEDTQYF. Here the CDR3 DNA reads TGTGCCAGCAGCACACGGACAGGGGGCGAAGATACGCAGTATTTT. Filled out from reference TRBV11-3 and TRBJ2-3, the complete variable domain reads EAGVVQSPRYKIIEKKQPVAFWCNPISGHNTLYWYLQNLGQGPELLIRYENEEAVDDSQLPKDRFSAERLKGVDSTLKIQPAELGDSAVYLCASSTRTGGEDTQYFGPGTRLTVL.